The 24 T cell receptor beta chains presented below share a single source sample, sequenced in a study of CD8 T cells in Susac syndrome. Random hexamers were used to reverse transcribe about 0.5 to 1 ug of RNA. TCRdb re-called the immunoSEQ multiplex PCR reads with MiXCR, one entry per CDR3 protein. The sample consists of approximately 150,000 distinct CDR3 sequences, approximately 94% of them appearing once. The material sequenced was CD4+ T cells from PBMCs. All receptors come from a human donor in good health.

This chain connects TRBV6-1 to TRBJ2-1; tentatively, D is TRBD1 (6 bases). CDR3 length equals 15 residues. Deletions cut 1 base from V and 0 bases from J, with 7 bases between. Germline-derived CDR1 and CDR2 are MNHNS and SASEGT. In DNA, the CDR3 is TGTGCCAGCAGTGAAGGGACAGTCTCCTACAATGAGCAGTTCTTC. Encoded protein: CASSEGTVSYNEQFF.

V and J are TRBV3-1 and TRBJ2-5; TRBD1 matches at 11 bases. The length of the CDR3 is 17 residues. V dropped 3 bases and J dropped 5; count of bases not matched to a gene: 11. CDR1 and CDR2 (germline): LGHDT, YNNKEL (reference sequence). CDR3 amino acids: CASSHTVGQGAFETQYF. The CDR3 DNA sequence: TGTGCCAGCAGCCATACCGTCGGACAGGGGGCGTTTGAGACCCAGTACTTC.

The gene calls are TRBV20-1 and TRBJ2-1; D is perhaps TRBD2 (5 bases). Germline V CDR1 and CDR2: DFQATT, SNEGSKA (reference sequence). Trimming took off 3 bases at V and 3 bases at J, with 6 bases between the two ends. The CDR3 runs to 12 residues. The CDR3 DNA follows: TGCAGTGCTAGCGGGAACTACAATGAGCAGTTCTTC. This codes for CSASGNYNEQFF.

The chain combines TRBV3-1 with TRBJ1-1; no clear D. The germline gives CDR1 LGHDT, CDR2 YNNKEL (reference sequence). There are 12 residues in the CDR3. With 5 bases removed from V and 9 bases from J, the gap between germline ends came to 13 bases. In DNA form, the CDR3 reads TGTGCCAGCAGCTTGTCGCAGGATCAAGCTTTCTTT. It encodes CASSLSQDQAFF.

The CDR3 loop reads CASSLRTEGEKLFF. Written as DNA, the CDR3 is TGTGCCAGCAGCCTCAGGACAGAGGGTGAAAAACTGTTTTTT. This chain uses TRBV3-1 with TRBJ1-4; TRBD1 might be the D (6 bases). The germline V gene encodes CDR1 LGHDT and CDR2 YNNKEL (reference sequence). V lost 4 bases and J 7 bases, leaving 13 bases between the germline ends. This CDR3 has 14 residues.

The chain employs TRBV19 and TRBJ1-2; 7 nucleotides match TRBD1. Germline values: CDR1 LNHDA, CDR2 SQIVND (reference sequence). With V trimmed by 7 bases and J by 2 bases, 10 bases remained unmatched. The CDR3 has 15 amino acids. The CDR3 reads CASNYYDRANYGYTF. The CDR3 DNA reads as TGTGCCAGTAATTATTACGACAGGGCGAACTATGGCTACACCTTC. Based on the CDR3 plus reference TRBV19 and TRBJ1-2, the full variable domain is DGGITQSPKYLFRKEGQNVTLSCEQNLNHDAMYWYRQDPGQGLRLIYYSQIVNDFQKGDIAEGYSVSREKKESFPLTVTSAQKNPTAFYLCASNYYDRANYGYTFGSGTRLTVV.

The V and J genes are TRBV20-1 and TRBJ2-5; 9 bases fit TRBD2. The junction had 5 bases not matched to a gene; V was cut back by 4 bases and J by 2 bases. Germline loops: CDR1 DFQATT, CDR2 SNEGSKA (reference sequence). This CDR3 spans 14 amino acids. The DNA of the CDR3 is TGCAGTGCTACGTTAGCGGGAGAGCAAGAGACCCAGTACTTC. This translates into CSATLAGEQETQYF.

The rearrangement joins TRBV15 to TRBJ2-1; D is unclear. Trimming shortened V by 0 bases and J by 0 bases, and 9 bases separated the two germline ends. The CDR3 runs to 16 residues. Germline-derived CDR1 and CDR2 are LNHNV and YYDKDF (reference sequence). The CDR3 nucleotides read TGTGCCACCAGCAGAGATCTGAGGATCTCCTACAATGAGCAGTTCTTC. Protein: CATSRDLRISYNEQFF.

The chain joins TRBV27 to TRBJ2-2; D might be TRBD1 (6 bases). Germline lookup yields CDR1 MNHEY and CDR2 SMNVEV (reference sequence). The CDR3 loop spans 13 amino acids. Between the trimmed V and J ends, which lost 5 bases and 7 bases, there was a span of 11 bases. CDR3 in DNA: TGTGCCAGCAGTCCTACAGGGTTCGGGGAGCTGTTTTTT. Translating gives CASSPTGFGELFF.

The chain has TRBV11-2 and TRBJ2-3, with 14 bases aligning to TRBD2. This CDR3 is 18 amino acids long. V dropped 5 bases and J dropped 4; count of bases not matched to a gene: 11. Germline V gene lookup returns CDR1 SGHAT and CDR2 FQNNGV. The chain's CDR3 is CASSTPTSGRATADTQYF. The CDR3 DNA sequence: TGTGCCAGCAGCACCCCGACTAGCGGGAGGGCCACAGCAGATACGCAGTATTTT.

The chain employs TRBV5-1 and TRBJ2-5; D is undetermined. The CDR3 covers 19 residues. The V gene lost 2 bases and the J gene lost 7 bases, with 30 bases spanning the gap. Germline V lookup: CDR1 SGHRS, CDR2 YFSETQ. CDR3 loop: CASSFSRPGIPPVVRTQYF. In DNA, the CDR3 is TGCGCCAGCAGCTTTTCGCGTCCTGGGATCCCTCCCGTTGTAAGGACCCAGTACTTC.

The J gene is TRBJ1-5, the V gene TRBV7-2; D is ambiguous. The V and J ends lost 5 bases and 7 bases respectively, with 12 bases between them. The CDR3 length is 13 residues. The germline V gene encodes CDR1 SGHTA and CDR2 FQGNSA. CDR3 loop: CASSNRAGQPQHF. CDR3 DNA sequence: TGTGCCAGCAGCAACCGGGCGGGGCAGCCCCAGCATTTT. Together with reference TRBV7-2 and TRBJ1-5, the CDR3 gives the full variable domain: GAGVSQSPSNKVTEKGKDVELRCDPISGHTALYWYRQSLGQGLEFLIYFQGNSAPDKSGLPSDRFSAERTGGSVSTLTIQRTQQEDSAVYLCASSNRAGQPQHFGDGTRLSIL.

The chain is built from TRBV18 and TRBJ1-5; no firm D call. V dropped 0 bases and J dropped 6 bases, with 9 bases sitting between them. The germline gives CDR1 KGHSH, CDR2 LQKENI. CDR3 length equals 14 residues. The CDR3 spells CASSPPQVGQPQHF. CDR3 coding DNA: TGTGCCAGCTCACCACCGCAGGTCGGTCAGCCCCAGCATTTT.

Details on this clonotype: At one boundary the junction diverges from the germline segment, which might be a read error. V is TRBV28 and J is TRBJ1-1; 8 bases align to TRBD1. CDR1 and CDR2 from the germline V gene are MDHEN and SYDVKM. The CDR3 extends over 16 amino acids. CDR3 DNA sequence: TGTGCCAGCACCTCGTTAGGACAGGGTTGGAACGCTGAAGCTTTCTTT. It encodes CASTSLGQGWNAEAFF.

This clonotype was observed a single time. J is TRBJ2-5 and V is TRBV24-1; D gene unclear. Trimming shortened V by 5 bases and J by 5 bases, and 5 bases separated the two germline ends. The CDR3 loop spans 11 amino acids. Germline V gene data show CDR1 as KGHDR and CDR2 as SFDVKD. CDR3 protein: CATSVGETQYF. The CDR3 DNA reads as TGTGCCACCAGTGTGGGGGAGACCCAGTACTTC.

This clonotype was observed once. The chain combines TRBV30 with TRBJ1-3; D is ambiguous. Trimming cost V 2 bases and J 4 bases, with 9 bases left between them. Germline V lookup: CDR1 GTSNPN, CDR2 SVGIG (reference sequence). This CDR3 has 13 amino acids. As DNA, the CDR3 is TGTGCCTGGAGTATACCAGCCGGAAACACCATATATTTT. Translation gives CAWSIPAGNTIYF.

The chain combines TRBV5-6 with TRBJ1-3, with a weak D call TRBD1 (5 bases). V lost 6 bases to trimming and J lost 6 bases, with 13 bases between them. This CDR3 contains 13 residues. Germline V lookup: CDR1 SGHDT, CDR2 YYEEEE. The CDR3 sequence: CASTLGQINTIYF. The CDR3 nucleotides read TGTGCCAGCACCCTGGGGCAGATAAACACCATATATTTT.

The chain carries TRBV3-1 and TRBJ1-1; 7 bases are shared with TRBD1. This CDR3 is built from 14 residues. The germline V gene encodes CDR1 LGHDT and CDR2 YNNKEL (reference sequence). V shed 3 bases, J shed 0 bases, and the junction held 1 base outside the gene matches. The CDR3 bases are TGTGCCAGCAGCCAGGGGACAGTGAACACTGAAGCTTTCTTT. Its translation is CASSQGTVNTEAFF.

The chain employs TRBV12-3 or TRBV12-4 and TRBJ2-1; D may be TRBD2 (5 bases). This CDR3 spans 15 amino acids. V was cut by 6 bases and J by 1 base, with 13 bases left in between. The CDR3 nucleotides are TGTGCCAGCAGCCAACTAGTGAGGTCCTACAATGAGCAGTTCTTC. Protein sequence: CASSQLVRSYNEQFF.

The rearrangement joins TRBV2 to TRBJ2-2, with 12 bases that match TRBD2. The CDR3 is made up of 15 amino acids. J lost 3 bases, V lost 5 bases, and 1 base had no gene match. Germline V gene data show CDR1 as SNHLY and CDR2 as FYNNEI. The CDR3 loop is CASSLAGGYTGELFF. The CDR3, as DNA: TGTGCCAGCAGTCTAGCGGGAGGGTACACCGGGGAGCTGTTTTTT.

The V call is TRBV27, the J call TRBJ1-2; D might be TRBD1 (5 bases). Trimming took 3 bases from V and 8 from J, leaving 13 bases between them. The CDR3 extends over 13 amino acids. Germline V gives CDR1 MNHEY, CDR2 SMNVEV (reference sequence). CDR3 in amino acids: CASSFSPGLGYTF. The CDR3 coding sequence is TGTGCCAGCAGTTTTTCCCCAGGGCTCGGCTACACCTTC.

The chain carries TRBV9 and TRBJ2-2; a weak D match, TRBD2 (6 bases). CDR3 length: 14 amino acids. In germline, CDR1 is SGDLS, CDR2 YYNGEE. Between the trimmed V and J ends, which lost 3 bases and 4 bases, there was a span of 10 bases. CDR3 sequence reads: CASSAGGFTGELFF. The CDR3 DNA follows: TGTGCCAGCAGCGCCGGAGGGTTCACCGGGGAGCTGTTTTTT.

The CDR3 nucleotides read TGTGCCAGCTCGGCGAACTCTGGGGCCAACGTCCTGACTTTC. Protein sequence: CASSANSGANVLTF. This chain connects TRBV18 to TRBJ2-6, with D uncertain. Trimming took off 6 bases at V and 0 bases at J, with 6 bases between the two ends. Germline CDR1 KGHSH, CDR2 LQKENI. The CDR3 covers 14 residues.

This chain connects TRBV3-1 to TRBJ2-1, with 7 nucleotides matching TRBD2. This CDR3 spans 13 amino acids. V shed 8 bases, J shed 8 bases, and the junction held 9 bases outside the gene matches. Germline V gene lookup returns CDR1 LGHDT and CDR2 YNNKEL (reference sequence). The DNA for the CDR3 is TGTGCCAGCGAGGCTAGCGGCATCGATGAGCAGTTCTTC. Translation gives CASEASGIDEQFF.